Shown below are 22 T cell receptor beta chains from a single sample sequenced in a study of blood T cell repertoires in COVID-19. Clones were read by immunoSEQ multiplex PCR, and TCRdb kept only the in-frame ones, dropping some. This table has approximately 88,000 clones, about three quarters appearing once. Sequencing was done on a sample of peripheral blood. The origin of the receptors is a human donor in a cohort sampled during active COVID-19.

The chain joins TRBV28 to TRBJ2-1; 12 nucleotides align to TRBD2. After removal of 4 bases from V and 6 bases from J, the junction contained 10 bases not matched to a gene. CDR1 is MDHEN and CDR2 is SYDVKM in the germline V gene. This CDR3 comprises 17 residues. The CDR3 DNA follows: TGTGCCAGCAGTTCCGGACTAGCGGGAAATTGGATCAATGAGCAGTTCTTC. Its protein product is CASSSGLAGNWINEQFF. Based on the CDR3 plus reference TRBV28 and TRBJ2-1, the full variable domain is DVKVTQSSRYLVKRTGEKVFLECVQDMDHENMFWYRQDPGLGLRLIYFSYDVKMKEKGDIPEGYSVSREKKERFSLILESASTNQTSMYLCASSSGLAGNWINEQFFGPGTRLTVL.

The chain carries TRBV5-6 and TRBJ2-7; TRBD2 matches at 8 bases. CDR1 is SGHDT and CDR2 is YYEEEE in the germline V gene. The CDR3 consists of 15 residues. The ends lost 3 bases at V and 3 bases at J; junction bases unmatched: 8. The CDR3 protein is CASSSGRLAGYEQYF. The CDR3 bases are TGTGCCAGCAGCTCCGGCAGGCTAGCGGGCTACGAGCAGTACTTC.

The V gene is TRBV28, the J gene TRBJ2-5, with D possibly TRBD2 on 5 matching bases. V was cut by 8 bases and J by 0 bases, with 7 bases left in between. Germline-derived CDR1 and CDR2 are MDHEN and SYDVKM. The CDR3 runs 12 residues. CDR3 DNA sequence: TGTGCCAGCTATAGCGACCAAGAGACCCAGTACTTC. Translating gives CASYSDQETQYF. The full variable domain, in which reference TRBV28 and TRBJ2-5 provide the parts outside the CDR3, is DVKVTQSSRYLVKRTGEKVFLECVQDMDHENMFWYRQDPGLGLRLIYFSYDVKMKEKGDIPEGYSVSREKKERFSLILESASTNQTSMYLCASYSDQETQYFGPGTRLLVL.

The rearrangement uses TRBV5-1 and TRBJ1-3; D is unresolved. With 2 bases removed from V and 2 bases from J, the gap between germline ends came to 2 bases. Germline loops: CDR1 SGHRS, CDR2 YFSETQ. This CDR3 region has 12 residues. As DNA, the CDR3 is TGCGCCAGCAGCTTTACTGGAAACACCATATATTTT. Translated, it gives CASSFTGNTIYF.

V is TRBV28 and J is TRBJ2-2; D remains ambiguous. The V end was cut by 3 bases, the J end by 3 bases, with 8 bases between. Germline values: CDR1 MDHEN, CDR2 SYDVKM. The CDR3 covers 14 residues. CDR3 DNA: TGTGCCAGCAGTTTCGCCGGAGACACCGGGGAGCTGTTTTTT. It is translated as CASSFAGDTGELFF.

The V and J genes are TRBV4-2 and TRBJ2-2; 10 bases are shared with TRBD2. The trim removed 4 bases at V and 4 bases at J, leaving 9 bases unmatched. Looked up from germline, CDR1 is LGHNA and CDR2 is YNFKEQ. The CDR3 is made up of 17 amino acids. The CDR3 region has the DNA TGTGCCAGCAGCCGTCTAGCGGGGGTCATCGGCACCGGGGAGCTGTTTTTT. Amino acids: CASSRLAGVIGTGELFF.

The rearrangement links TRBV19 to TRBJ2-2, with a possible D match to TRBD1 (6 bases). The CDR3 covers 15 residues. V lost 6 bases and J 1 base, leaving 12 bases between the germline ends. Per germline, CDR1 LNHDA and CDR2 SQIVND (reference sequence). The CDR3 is CASRGGPENTGELFF. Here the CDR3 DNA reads TGTGCCAGTAGAGGGGGTCCAGAGAACACCGGGGAGCTGTTTTTT.

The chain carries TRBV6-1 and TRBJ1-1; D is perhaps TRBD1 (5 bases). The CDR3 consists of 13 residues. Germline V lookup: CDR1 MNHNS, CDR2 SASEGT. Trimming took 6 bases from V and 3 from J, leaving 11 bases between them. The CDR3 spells CASRDSHDTEAFF. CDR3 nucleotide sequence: TGTGCCAGCAGAGACAGCCACGACACTGAAGCTTTCTTT.

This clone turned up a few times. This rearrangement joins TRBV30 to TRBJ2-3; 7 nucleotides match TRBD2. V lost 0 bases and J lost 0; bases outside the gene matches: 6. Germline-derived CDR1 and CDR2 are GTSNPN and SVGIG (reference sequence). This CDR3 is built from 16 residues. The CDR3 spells CAWSVGLADSTDTQYF. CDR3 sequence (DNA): TGTGCCTGGAGTGTAGGGCTAGCGGATAGCACAGATACGCAGTATTTT.

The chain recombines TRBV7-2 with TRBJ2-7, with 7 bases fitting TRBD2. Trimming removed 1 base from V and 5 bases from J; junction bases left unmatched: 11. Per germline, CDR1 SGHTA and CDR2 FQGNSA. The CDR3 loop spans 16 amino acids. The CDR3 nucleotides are TGTGCCAGCAGCTTAGGGGCGGGAGCCCGTTTGCACGAGCAGTACTTC. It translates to CASSLGAGARLHEQYF.

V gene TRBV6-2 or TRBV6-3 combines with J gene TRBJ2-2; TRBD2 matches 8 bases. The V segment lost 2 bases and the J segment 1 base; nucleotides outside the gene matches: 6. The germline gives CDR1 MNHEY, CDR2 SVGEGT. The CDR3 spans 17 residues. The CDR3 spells CASSYRGGRLNTGELFF. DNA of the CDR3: TGTGCCAGCAGTTACCGAGGCGGGAGGTTGAACACCGGGGAGCTGTTTTTT.

CDR3 nucleotides: TGTGCCACCAGCCCCATAGCGGGACGCACAGATACGCAGTATTTT. Amino acids: CATSPIAGRTDTQYF. V usage is TRBV24-1 and J usage is TRBJ2-3, with 8 bases aligning to TRBD2. Germline V lookup: CDR1 KGHDR, CDR2 SFDVKD. V lost 7 bases to trimming and J lost 1 base; unmatched junction nucleotides: 6. This CDR3 spans 15 amino acids.

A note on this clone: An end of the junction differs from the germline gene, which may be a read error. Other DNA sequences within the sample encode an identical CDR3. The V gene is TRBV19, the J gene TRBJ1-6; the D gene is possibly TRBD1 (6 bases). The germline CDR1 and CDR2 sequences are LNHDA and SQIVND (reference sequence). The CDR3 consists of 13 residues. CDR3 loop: CASTQGNNSPLHF. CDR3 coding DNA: TGTGCCAGTACACAGGGAAACAATTCGCCCCTCCACTTT.

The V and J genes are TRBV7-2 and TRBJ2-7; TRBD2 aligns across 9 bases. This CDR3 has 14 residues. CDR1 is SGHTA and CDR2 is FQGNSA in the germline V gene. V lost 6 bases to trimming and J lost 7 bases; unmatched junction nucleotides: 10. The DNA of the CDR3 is TGTGCCAGCAGTTTTAGCGGGAGTAACGGGGAGCAGTACTTC. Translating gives CASSFSGSNGEQYF.

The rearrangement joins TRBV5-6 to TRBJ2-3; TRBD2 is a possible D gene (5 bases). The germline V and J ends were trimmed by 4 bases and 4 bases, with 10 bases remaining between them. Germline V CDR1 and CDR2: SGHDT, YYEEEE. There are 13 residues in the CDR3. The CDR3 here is CASSTSGADTQYF. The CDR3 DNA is TGTGCCAGCAGCACTAGTGGCGCAGATACGCAGTATTTT.

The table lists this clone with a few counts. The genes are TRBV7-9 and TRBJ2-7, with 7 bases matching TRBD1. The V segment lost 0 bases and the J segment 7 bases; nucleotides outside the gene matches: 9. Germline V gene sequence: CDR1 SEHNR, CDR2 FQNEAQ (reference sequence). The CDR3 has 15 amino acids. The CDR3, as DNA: TGTGCCAGCAGCTTAGCCGGACAGGCGAGTAGAGAGCAGTACTTC. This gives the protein CASSLAGQASREQYF.

CDR3 amino acids: CASSVAGKSEQFF. The CDR3 DNA is TGTGCCAGCAGCGTAGCAGGTAAGAGTGAGCAGTTCTTC. This rearrangement joins TRBV9 to TRBJ2-1, with D uncertain. V shed 0 bases and J shed 9 bases, with 10 bases lying between them. The CDR3 is 13 amino acids. Germline CDR1 reads SGDLS; CDR2 reads YYNGEE. The full variable domain, with the rest looked up from reference TRBV9 and TRBJ2-1, is DSGVTQTPKHLITATGQRVTLRCSPRSGDLSVYWYQQSLDQGLQFLIQYYNGEERAKGNILERFSAQQFPDLHSELNLSSLELGDSALYFCASSVAGKSEQFFGPGTRLTVL.

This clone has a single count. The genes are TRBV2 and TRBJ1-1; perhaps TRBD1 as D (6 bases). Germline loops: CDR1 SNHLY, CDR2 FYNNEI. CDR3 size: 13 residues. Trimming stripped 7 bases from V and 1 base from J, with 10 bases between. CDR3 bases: TGTGCCAGCAAAGAGACAGGGAACACTGAAGCTTTCTTT. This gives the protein CASKETGNTEAFF.

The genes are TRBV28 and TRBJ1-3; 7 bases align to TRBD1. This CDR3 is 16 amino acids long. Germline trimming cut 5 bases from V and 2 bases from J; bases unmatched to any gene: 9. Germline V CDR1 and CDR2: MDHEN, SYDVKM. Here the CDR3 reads CASSPDRRRTGNTIYF. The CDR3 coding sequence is TGTGCCAGCAGTCCGGACAGGCGGAGAACTGGAAACACCATATATTTT.

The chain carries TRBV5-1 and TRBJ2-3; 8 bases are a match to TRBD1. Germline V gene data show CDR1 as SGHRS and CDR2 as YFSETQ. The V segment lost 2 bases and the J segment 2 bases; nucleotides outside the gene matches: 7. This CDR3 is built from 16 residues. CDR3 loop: CASSLPGTGDTDTQYF. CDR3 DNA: TGCGCCAGCAGCTTACCGGGGACAGGAGACACAGATACGCAGTATTTT.

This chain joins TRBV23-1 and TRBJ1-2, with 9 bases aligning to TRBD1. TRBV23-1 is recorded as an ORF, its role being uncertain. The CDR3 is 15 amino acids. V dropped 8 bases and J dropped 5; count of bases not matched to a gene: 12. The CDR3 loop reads CASDEHRGPRYGYTF. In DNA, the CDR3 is TGCGCCAGCGACGAGCACAGGGGGCCTAGATATGGCTACACCTTC.

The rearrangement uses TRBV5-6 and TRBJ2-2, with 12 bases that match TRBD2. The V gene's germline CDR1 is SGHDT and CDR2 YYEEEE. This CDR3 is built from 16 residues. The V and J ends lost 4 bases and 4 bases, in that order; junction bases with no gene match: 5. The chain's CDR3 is CASSVLAGGVTGELFF. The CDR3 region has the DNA TGTGCCAGCAGCGTGCTAGCGGGAGGGGTCACCGGGGAGCTGTTTTTT.